These T cell receptor beta chains were read from a single sample in a study of CD8+ T cells in alopecia areata. Assay: immunoSEQ multiplex PCR; the TCRdb copy retains only in-frame clones and omits some. The top ten hold roughly 20% of the sample, which has 64,000 or so clones, just over 45% seen once. The sample consisted of CD8+ T cells sorted from blood, taken at roughly week 36, from a patient treated with tofacitinib. All receptors come from a human donor with alopecia areata. CDR3s include the opening cysteine and the closing phenylalanine or tryptophan. The D gene is left open where the match is weak. Expanded clones get a size class; other rows say once, few or many, or leave the size out.

d_call,clone_size,j_call,v_call,cdr3_nt,cdr3_aa
TRBD2,few,TRBJ2-3,TRBV7-9,TGTGCCAGCAGGGGGACTAGCGGCACAGATACGCAGTATTTT,CASRGTSGTDTQYF
TRBD2,NA,TRBJ2-1,TRBV15,TGTGCCACCAGCAGAAAGTTAGCGGGAGATGATGAGCAGTTCTTC,CATSRKLAGDDEQFF
NA,NA,TRBJ2-1,TRBV7-9,TGTGCCAGCAGCTTAGAGGTCGAGCGGTTCTTC,CASSLEVERFF
NA,NA,TRBJ1-5,TRBV5-6,TGTGCCAGCAGCTTGGGAGGTGGGAATCAGCCCCAGCATTTT,CASSLGGGNQPQHF
NA,NA,TRBJ1-2,TRBV29-1,TGCAGCGTCGATTACGCGTGGGAAACGTATGGCTACACCTTC,CSVDYAWETYGYTF
NA,few,TRBJ2-4,TRBV4-2,TGTGCCAGCAGCCAAGAAGCGAGACCAGCGGACATTCAGTACTTC,CASSQEARPADIQYF
NA,NA,TRBJ2-7,TRBV5-6,TGTGCCAGCAGCTGGGTGGAGGGCCCGGCCTACGAGCAGTACTTC,CASSWVEGPAYEQYF
TRBD1,NA,TRBJ1-1,TRBV4-1,TGCGCCAGCAGCCCACAGGGGAAGATGAACACTGAAGCTTTCTTT,CASSPQGKMNTEAFF
NA,NA,TRBJ1-4,TRBV5-1,TGCGCCAGCAGCTTGGTTCCGGCGGATTCAACTAATGAAAAACTGTTTTTT,CASSLVPADSTNEKLFF
NA,NA,TRBJ2-2,TRBV28,TGTGCCAGCAGAGTTAGACAGTACACCGGGGAGCTGTTTTTT,CASRVRQYTGELFF
TRBD1,NA,TRBJ1-1,TRBV2,TGTGCCAGCACGGACAGGTTTGGTCTAGAAGCTTTCTTT,CASTDRFGLEAFF
NA,few,TRBJ2-1,TRBV30,TGTGCCTGGAGTGTAACGGAAGAAGGGTGGTTCTACAATGAGCAGTTCTTC,CAWSVTEEGWFYNEQFF
TRBD2,few,TRBJ2-2,TRBV7-2,TGTGCCAGCAGCTTGGGACTAGCGGTCATGGGGGGGGAGCTGTTTTTT,CASSLGLAVMGGELFF
NA,NA,TRBJ2-7,TRBV5-6,TGTGCCAGCAGCCTTCCCCCCAGCGAGCAGTACTTC,CASSLPPSEQYF
NA,NA,TRBJ2-7,TRBV30,TGTGCCTGGAGTGGGGGAAGCACCAGAAGACAGCTCGAGCAGTACTTC,CAWSGGSTRRQLEQYF
NA,NA,TRBJ2-5,TRBV6-5,TGTGCCAGCAGTTACAATCTGGGGGAGACCCAGTACTTC,CASSYNLGETQYF
NA,NA,TRBJ2-7,TRBV9,TGTGCCAGCAGCGGGACACCAAAGAAAGACGAGCAGTACTTC,CASSGTPKKDEQYF